The rows below give T cell receptor beta chains drawn from one sample of a study of T cell repertoires in cytomegalovirus infection. MiXCR, applied by TCRdb to the reads, yields one record per CDR3 protein. This table has hundreds of thousands of distinct CDR3 sequences, roughly 18% appearing once. The sequencing sample was made of PBMCs. The receptors come from a human donor in good health (CMV status not recorded). Some clones in this sample may be carry-over from other donors' samples. Both conserved end residues are part of each CDR3. D genes are given only for firm matches. Size values are once, few and many counts, or a class for expanded clones, and some rows have none.

clone size: -; V gene: TRBV14; J gene: TRBJ2-7; D gene: -; CDR3 protein: CASSQALGSYEQYF; CDR3 DNA: TGTGCCAGCAGCCAAGCACTGGGAAGCTACGAGCAGTACTTC
clone size: many; V gene: TRBV7-6; J gene: TRBJ2-1; D gene: TRBD2; CDR3 protein: CASSLGPSSGRSEQFF; CDR3 DNA: TGTGCCAGCAGCTTAGGACCTTCTAGCGGGAGAAGTGAGCAGTTCTTC
clone size: few; V gene: TRBV7-6; J gene: TRBJ1-4; D gene: TRBD1; CDR3 protein: CASSTQTGDEKLFF; CDR3 DNA: TGTGCCAGCAGCACACAGACAGGGGACGAAAAACTGTTTTTT
clone size: -; V gene: TRBV27; J gene: TRBJ2-3; D gene: TRBD2; CDR3 protein: CASLSGGHSTDTQYF; CDR3 DNA: TGTGCCAGCCTTAGCGGGGGGCACAGCACAGATACGCAGTATTTT
clone size: many; V gene: TRBV6-5; J gene: TRBJ2-7; D gene: -; CDR3 protein: CASSYSSAGTPYEQYF; CDR3 DNA: TGTGCCAGCAGTTACTCAAGCGCGGGGACACCCTACGAGCAGTACTTC
clone size: many; V gene: TRBV7-9; J gene: TRBJ2-5; D gene: TRBD2; CDR3 protein: CASSATSTSGETQYF; CDR3 DNA: TGTGCCAGCAGCGCGACCTCGACTAGCGGAGAGACCCAGTACTTC
clone size: -; V gene: TRBV7-8; J gene: TRBJ1-1; D gene: TRBD1; CDR3 protein: CASSFGDREAFF; CDR3 DNA: TGTGCCAGCAGCTTCGGGGACAGGGAGGCTTTCTTT
clone size: -; V gene: TRBV12-3/TRBV12-4; J gene: TRBJ2-1; D gene: TRBD2; CDR3 protein: CASSSGGLYSYNEQFF; CDR3 DNA: TGTGCCAGCAGTTCGGGGGGGCTTTACTCCTACAATGAGCAGTTCTTC
clone size: many; V gene: TRBV7-6; J gene: TRBJ1-6; D gene: -; CDR3 protein: CASSLETGGSSYNSPLHF; CDR3 DNA: TGTGCCAGCAGCCTCGAAACGGGGGGCAGCTCCTATAATTCACCCCTCCACTTT
clone size: many; V gene: TRBV6-1; J gene: TRBJ2-3; D gene: TRBD2; CDR3 protein: CASRVSGARDTQYF; CDR3 DNA: TGTGCCAGCAGGGTTAGCGGGGCCCGAGATACGCAGTATTTT
clone size: many; V gene: TRBV12-3/TRBV12-4; J gene: TRBJ1-5; D gene: TRBD1; CDR3 protein: CASTWTGGDSNQPQHF; CDR3 DNA: TGTGCCAGCACCTGGACAGGGGGAGATAGCAATCAGCCCCAGCATTTT
clone size: many; V gene: TRBV2; J gene: TRBJ2-3; D gene: -; CDR3 protein: CASSSLAGGTDTQYF; CDR3 DNA: TGTGCCAGCAGCAGCCTAGCTGGAGGCACAGATACGCAGTATTTT
clone size: few; V gene: TRBV28; J gene: TRBJ2-3; D gene: -; CDR3 protein: CASSHPLGSSTTDTQYF; CDR3 DNA: TGTGCCAGCAGTCACCCGTTAGGATCCTCTACCACAGATACGCAGTATTTT
clone size: -; V gene: TRBV7-2; J gene: TRBJ2-3; D gene: -; CDR3 protein: CASTPFRPGDTQYF; CDR3 DNA: TGTGCCAGCACCCCTTTCAGGCCGGGAGATACGCAGTATTTT
clone size: few; V gene: TRBV20-1; J gene: TRBJ1-2; D gene: -; CDR3 protein: CSAEHSTNYGYTF; CDR3 DNA: TGCAGTGCCGAGCACAGCACTAACTATGGCTACACCTTC
clone size: many; V gene: TRBV11-2; J gene: TRBJ2-5; D gene: TRBD2; CDR3 protein: CASSPGLAGGIETQYF; CDR3 DNA: TGTGCCAGCAGCCCTGGACTAGCGGGGGGGATAGAGACCCAGTACTTC
clone size: -; V gene: TRBV20-1; J gene: TRBJ2-1; D gene: -; CDR3 protein: CSARSDGVGSYNEQFF; CDR3 DNA: TGCAGTGCTAGGTCCGATGGGGTTGGTTCCTACAATGAGCAGTTCTTC
clone size: many; V gene: TRBV7-9; J gene: TRBJ1-4; D gene: -; CDR3 protein: CASSPRDEKLFF; CDR3 DNA: TGTGCCAGCAGCCCCCGGGATGAAAAACTGTTTTTT
clone size: few; V gene: TRBV7-2; J gene: TRBJ2-5; D gene: -; CDR3 protein: CASSLYTGTGRETQYF; CDR3 DNA: TGTGCCAGCAGCTTATACACAGGGACGGGTCGAGAGACCCAGTACTTC
clone size: few; V gene: TRBV28; J gene: TRBJ2-7; D gene: TRBD1; CDR3 protein: CASRNPGQGTYEQYF; CDR3 DNA: TGTGCCAGCAGAAACCCGGGACAGGGTACCTACGAGCAGTACTTC
clone size: many; V gene: TRBV7-6; J gene: TRBJ1-6; D gene: -; CDR3 protein: CASSLVSREDSPLHF; CDR3 DNA: TGTGCCAGCAGCTTAGTGTCCAGGGAAGACTCACCCCTCCACTTT
clone size: -; V gene: TRBV5-1; J gene: TRBJ1-6; D gene: -; CDR3 protein: CASSLEVGRTLHF; CDR3 DNA: TGCGCCAGCAGCTTGGAAGTAGGGCGGACCCTCCACTTT
clone size: -; V gene: TRBV20-1; J gene: TRBJ2-5; D gene: -; CDR3 protein: CSASIREAAETQYF; CDR3 DNA: TGCAGTGCCTCCATCCGGGAAGCCGCGGAGACCCAGTACTTC
clone size: -; V gene: TRBV6-5; J gene: TRBJ2-7; D gene: -; CDR3 protein: CASSYSGTLAGSPAYEQYF; CDR3 DNA: TGTGCCAGCAGTTATTCCGGGACCCTCGCGGGGTCCCCGGCCTACGAGCAGTACTTC
clone size: -; V gene: TRBV25-1; J gene: TRBJ1-4; D gene: TRBD1; CDR3 protein: CASRKTGGITNEKLFF; CDR3 DNA: TGTGCCAGCAGGAAGACAGGGGGCATTACTAATGAAAAACTGTTTTTT
clone size: few; V gene: TRBV6-1; J gene: TRBJ2-7; D gene: TRBD1; CDR3 protein: CASSYRQGSNEQYF; CDR3 DNA: TGTGCCAGCAGCTACCGACAGGGGTCCAACGAGCAGTACTTC
clone size: many; V gene: TRBV11-1; J gene: TRBJ1-1; D gene: -; CDR3 protein: CASSLAYLGNTEAFF; CDR3 DNA: TGTGCCAGCAGCTTAGCGTATTTAGGGAACACTGAAGCTTTCTTT
clone size: -; V gene: TRBV11-2; J gene: TRBJ2-1; D gene: -; CDR3 protein: CASSLDRAGEQFF; CDR3 DNA: TGTGCCAGCAGCTTAGATAGGGCGGGTGAGCAGTTCTTC
clone size: many; V gene: TRBV4-3; J gene: TRBJ2-7; D gene: TRBD1; CDR3 protein: CASSQDRDSPLQYF; CDR3 DNA: TGCGCCAGCAGCCAAGATCGGGACAGCCCTTTGCAGTACTTC
clone size: -; V gene: TRBV7-6; J gene: TRBJ2-7; D gene: -; CDR3 protein: CASSLGPDSEQYF; CDR3 DNA: TGTGCCAGCAGCTTAGGGCCAGATTCCGAGCAGTACTTC
clone size: many; V gene: TRBV7-2; J gene: TRBJ1-1; D gene: -; CDR3 protein: CASSLSTEAFF; CDR3 DNA: TGTGCCAGCAGCTTGAGCACTGAAGCTTTCTTT
clone size: many; V gene: TRBV7-2; J gene: TRBJ2-1; D gene: -; CDR3 protein: CASSSRGVDNEQFF; CDR3 DNA: TGTGCCAGCAGCTCACGGGGAGTCGACAATGAGCAGTTCTTC
clone size: many; V gene: TRBV7-9; J gene: TRBJ1-1; D gene: TRBD1; CDR3 protein: CASRAGTGDTEAFF; CDR3 DNA: TGTGCCAGCAGGGCCGGGACAGGGGACACTGAAGCTTTCTTT
clone size: many; V gene: TRBV7-2; J gene: TRBJ1-1; D gene: -; CDR3 protein: CASSRNRVLNTEAFF; CDR3 DNA: TGTGCCAGCAGCCGTAACCGCGTCCTGAACACTGAAGCTTTCTTT
clone size: -; V gene: TRBV19; J gene: TRBJ1-2; D gene: TRBD1; CDR3 protein: CASSTTGASNYGYTF; CDR3 DNA: TGTGCCAGTAGTACGACAGGGGCCTCTAACTATGGCTACACCTTC
clone size: few; V gene: TRBV2; J gene: TRBJ2-3; D gene: -; CDR3 protein: CASSEGRYF; CDR3 DNA: TGTGCCAGCAGTGAAGGGAGGTATTTT
clone size: many; V gene: TRBV7-2; J gene: TRBJ2-1; D gene: -; CDR3 protein: CASSLAWREDNEQFF; CDR3 DNA: TGTGCCAGCAGCTTAGCCTGGAGGGAGGACAATGAGCAGTTCTTC
clone size: -; V gene: TRBV12-3/TRBV12-4; J gene: TRBJ1-2; D gene: TRBD1; CDR3 protein: CASSLIDHSGGRYGYTF; CDR3 DNA: TGTGCCAGCAGTTTAATCGACCATTCAGGGGGCCGATATGGCTACACCTTC
clone size: many; V gene: TRBV7-2; J gene: TRBJ2-7; D gene: TRBD1; CDR3 protein: CASSLTGLNEQYF; CDR3 DNA: TGTGCCAGCAGCTTGACAGGGCTCAACGAGCAGTACTTC
clone size: many; V gene: TRBV7-8; J gene: TRBJ2-1; D gene: -; CDR3 protein: CASSLVGTVNPFNEQFF; CDR3 DNA: TGTGCCAGCAGCTTAGTTGGCACCGTCAACCCTTTCAATGAGCAGTTCTTC
clone size: -; V gene: TRBV5-6; J gene: TRBJ2-7; D gene: -; CDR3 protein: CASRQWRGLTYEQYF; CDR3 DNA: TGTGCCAGCAGACAGTGGCGGGGTCTCACCTACGAGCAGTACTTC
clone size: few; V gene: TRBV7-9; J gene: TRBJ1-1; D gene: -; CDR3 protein: CASSLLVGRQNTEAFF; CDR3 DNA: TGTGCCAGCAGCTTGTTAGTGGGCAGGCAGAACACTGAAGCTTTCTTT
clone size: -; V gene: TRBV7-2; J gene: TRBJ1-1; D gene: -; CDR3 protein: CASSLKAGNTEAFF; CDR3 DNA: TGTGCAAGCAGCTTAAAAGCGGGGAACACTGAAGCTTTCTTT
clone size: many; V gene: TRBV12-3/TRBV12-4; J gene: TRBJ2-1; D gene: -; CDR3 protein: CASSPNPDYPSNEQFF; CDR3 DNA: TGTGCCAGCAGTCCGAACCCGGACTACCCGTCTAATGAGCAGTTCTTC
clone size: few; V gene: TRBV19; J gene: TRBJ2-1; D gene: TRBD2; CDR3 protein: CASSRLAGERKQFF; CDR3 DNA: TGTGCCAGTAGTAGACTAGCGGGAGAAAGGAAGCAGTTCTTC
clone size: few; V gene: TRBV7-8; J gene: TRBJ2-5; D gene: -; CDR3 protein: CASSLDMEETQYF; CDR3 DNA: TGTGCCAGCAGCTTAGACATGGAAGAGACCCAGTACTTC
clone size: -; V gene: TRBV11-2; J gene: TRBJ2-1; D gene: TRBD2; CDR3 protein: CASSHTSGSIGLEQFF; CDR3 DNA: TGTGCCAGCAGCCATACTAGCGGGAGTATAGGCCTTGAGCAGTTCTTC
clone size: few; V gene: TRBV10-3; J gene: TRBJ2-5; D gene: -; CDR3 protein: CATLGGGETQYF; CDR3 DNA: TGTGCCACCCTCGGAGGTGGGGAGACCCAGTACTTC
clone size: -; V gene: TRBV2; J gene: TRBJ1-5; D gene: TRBD1; CDR3 protein: CASRLGDRANQPQHF; CDR3 DNA: TGTGCCAGCAGATTAGGGGACAGGGCCAATCAGCCCCAGCATTTT
clone size: many; V gene: TRBV7-2; J gene: TRBJ2-3; D gene: -; CDR3 protein: CASSSVPSTDTQYF; CDR3 DNA: TGTGCCAGCAGTTCGGTCCCTTCCACAGATACGCAGTATTTT
clone size: -; V gene: TRBV11-2; J gene: TRBJ2-1; D gene: TRBD2; CDR3 protein: CASSLVGRTSAREQFF; CDR3 DNA: TGTGCCAGCAGCTTAGTCGGGAGGACTAGTGCCAGGGAGCAGTTCTTC
clone size: many; V gene: TRBV7-2; J gene: TRBJ2-1; D gene: TRBD1; CDR3 protein: CASSFNRGNFPNEQFF; CDR3 DNA: TGTGCCAGCAGCTTTAACAGGGGGAACTTCCCCAATGAGCAGTTCTTC
clone size: -; V gene: TRBV24-1; J gene: TRBJ1-5; D gene: -; CDR3 protein: CATSDSDLGNQPQHF; CDR3 DNA: TGTGCCACCAGTGATTCGGACCTCGGCAATCAGCCCCAGCATTTT
clone size: many; V gene: TRBV7-2; J gene: TRBJ1-3; D gene: -; CDR3 protein: CASSPRRNSGNTIYF; CDR3 DNA: TGTGCCAGCAGCCCCCGACGGAACTCTGGAAACACCATATATTTT
clone size: many; V gene: TRBV5-5; J gene: TRBJ2-3; D gene: -; CDR3 protein: CASSFRASEDTQYF; CDR3 DNA: TGTGCCAGCAGCTTCCGGGCCTCCGAAGATACGCAGTATTTT
clone size: -; V gene: TRBV6-2/TRBV6-3; J gene: TRBJ2-7; D gene: TRBD1; CDR3 protein: CASSSTSGDRDSYEQYF; CDR3 DNA: TGTGCCAGCAGTTCCACGTCAGGGGACAGGGACTCCTACGAGCAGTACTTC
clone size: many; V gene: TRBV6-1; J gene: TRBJ1-2; D gene: TRBD1; CDR3 protein: CASRIRGPGYGYTF; CDR3 DNA: TGTGCCAGCAGAATCAGGGGGCCTGGCTATGGCTACACCTTC
clone size: -; V gene: TRBV12-3/TRBV12-4; J gene: TRBJ1-1; D gene: -; CDR3 protein: CASIAYRGTEAFF; CDR3 DNA: TGTGCCAGCATCGCATATAGGGGCACTGAAGCTTTCTTT
clone size: few; V gene: TRBV12-3/TRBV12-4; J gene: TRBJ2-1; D gene: -; CDR3 protein: CASTKGGADSYNEQFF; CDR3 DNA: TGTGCCAGCACAAAGGGGGGCGCCGACTCCTACAATGAGCAGTTCTTC
clone size: many; V gene: TRBV7-9; J gene: TRBJ2-1; D gene: TRBD2; CDR3 protein: CASSFSLAGKNEQFF; CDR3 DNA: TGTGCCAGCAGCTTCTCACTAGCGGGAAAAAATGAGCAGTTCTTC